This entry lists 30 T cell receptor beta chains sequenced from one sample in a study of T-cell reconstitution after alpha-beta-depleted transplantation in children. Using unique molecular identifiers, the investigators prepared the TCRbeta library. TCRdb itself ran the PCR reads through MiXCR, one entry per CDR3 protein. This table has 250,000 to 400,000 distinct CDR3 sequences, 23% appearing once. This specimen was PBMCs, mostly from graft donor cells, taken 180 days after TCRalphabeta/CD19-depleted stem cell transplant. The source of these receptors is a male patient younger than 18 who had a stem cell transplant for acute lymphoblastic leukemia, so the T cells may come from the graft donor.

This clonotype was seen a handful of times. CDR3 protein: CSVEGVAFF. As DNA, the CDR3 is TGCAGCGTTGAAGGGGTGGCTTTCTTT. The J gene is TRBJ1-1, the V gene TRBV29-1; D ambiguous. Trimming left V 1 base short and J 11 bases short, with 5 bases between. Looked up from germline, CDR1 is SQVTM and CDR2 is ANQGSEA. The CDR3 is 9 amino acids.

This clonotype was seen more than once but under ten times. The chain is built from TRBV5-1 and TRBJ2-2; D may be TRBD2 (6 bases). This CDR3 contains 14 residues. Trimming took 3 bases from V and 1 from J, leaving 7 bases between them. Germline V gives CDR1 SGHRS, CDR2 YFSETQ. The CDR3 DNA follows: TGCGCCAGCAGCTGGGACTTGAACACCGGGGAGCTGTTTTTT. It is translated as CASSWDLNTGELFF.

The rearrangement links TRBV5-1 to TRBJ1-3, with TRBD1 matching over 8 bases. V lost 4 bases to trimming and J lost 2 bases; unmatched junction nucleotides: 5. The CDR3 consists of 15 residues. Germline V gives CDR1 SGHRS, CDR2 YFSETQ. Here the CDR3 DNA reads TGCGCCAGCAGCCTGACAGGGGACACTGGAAACACCATATATTTT. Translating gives CASSLTGDTGNTIYF.

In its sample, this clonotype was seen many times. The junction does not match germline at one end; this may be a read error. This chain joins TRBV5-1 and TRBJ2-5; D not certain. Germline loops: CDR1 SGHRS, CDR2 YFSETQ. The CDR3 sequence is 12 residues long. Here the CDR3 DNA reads TGTGCCAGCAGTTTAGGTGAAGAGACCCAGTACTTC. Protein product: CASSLGEETQYF.

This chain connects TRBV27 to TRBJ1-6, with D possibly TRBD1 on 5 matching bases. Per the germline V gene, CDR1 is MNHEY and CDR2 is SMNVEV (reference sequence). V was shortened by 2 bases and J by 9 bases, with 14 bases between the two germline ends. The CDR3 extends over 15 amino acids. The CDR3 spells CASSLGPHGGSPLHF. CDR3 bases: TGTGCCAGCAGTTTAGGACCTCACGGGGGTTCACCCCTCCACTTT.

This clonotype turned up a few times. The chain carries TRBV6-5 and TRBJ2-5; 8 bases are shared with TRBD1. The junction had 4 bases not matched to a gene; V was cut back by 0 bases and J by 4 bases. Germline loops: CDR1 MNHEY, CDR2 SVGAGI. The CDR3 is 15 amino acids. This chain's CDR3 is CASSYSTGDRETQYF. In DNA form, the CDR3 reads TGTGCCAGCAGTTACTCGACAGGGGACCGAGAGACCCAGTACTTC.

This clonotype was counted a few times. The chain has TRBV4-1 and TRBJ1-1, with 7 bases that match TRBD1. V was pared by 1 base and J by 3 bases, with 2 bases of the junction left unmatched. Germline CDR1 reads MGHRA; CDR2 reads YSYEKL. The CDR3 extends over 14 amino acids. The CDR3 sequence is CASSQGTGYTEAFF. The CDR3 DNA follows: TGCGCCAGCAGCCAAGGGACAGGTTACACTGAAGCTTTCTTT.

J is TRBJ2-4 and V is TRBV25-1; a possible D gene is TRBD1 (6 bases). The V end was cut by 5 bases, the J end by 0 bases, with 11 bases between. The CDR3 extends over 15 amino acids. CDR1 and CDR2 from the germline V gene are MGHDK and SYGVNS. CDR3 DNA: TGTGCCAGCAGTAAGATACAGGGAGCCAAAAACATTCAGTACTTC. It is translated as CASSKIQGAKNIQYF. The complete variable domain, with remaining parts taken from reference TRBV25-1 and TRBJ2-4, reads EADIYQTPRYLVIGTGKKITLECSQTMGHDKMYWYQQDPGMELHLIHYSYGVNSTEKGDLSSESTVSRIRTEHFPLTLESARPSHTSQYLCASSKIQGAKNIQYFGAGTRLSVL.

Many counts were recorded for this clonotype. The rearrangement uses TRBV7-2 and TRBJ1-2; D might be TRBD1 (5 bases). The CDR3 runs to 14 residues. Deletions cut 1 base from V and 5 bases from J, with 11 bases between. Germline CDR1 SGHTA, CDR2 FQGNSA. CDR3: CASSLGQGAYGYTF. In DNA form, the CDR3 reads TGTGCCAGCAGCTTAGGCCAGGGAGCTTATGGCTACACCTTC.

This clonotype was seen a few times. The CDR3 protein is CASSVEARPFYNEQFF. DNA for the CDR3: TGTGCCAGCAGCGTAGAGGCTAGACCCTTCTACAATGAGCAGTTCTTC. The V gene is TRBV9, the J gene TRBJ2-1; D gene ambiguous. CDR3 length: 16 amino acids. Germline loops: CDR1 SGDLS, CDR2 YYNGEE. The V and J ends lost 0 bases and 3 bases respectively, with 13 bases between them.

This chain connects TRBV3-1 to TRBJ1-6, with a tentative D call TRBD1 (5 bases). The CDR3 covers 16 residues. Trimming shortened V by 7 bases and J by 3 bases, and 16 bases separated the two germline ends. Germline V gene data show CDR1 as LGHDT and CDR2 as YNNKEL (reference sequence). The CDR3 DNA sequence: TGTGCCAGCACCCCGGGACCGCACTTCTATAATTCACCCCTCCACTTT. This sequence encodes CASTPGPHFYNSPLHF.

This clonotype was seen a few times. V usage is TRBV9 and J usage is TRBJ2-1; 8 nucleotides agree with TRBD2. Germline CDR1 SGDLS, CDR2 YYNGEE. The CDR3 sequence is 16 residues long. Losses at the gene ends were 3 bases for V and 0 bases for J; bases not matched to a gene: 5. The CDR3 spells CASSAYSGSSYNEQFF. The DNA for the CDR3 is TGTGCCAGCAGCGCATACAGCGGGAGCTCCTACAATGAGCAGTTCTTC.

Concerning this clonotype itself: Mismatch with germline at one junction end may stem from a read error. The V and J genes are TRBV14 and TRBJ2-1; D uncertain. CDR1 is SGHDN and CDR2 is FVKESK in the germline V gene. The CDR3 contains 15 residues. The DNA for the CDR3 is TGTGCCAGCGGCCAAAGAGACCCCCGGTACAATGAGCAGTTCTTC. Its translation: CASGQRDPRYNEQFF. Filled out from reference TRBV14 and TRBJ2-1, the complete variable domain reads EAGVTQFPSHSVIEKGQTVTLRCDPISGHDNLYWYRRVMGKEIKFLLHFVKESKQDESGMPNNRFLAERTGGTYSTLKVQPAELEDSGVYFCASGQRDPRYNEQFFGPGTRLTVL.

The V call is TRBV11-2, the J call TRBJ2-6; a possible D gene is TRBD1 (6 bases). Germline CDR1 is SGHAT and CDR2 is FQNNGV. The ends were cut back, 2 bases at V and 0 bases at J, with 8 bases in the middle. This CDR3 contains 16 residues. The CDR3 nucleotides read TGTGCCAGCAGCTTAATGGGGGCCTCTGGGGCCAACGTCCTGACTTTC. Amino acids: CASSLMGASGANVLTF.

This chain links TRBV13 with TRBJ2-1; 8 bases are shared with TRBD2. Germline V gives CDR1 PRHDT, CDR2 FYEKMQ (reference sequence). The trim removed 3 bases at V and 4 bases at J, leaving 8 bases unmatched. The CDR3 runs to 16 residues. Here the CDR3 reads CASSFDGTSFYNEQFF. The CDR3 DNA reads TGTGCCAGCAGCTTCGACGGGACTAGTTTTTACAATGAGCAGTTCTTC.

CDR3 residues: CASSQVGVVSTNEKLFF. CDR3 DNA sequence: TGCGCCAGCAGCCAAGTCGGCGTAGTTTCAACTAATGAAAAACTGTTTTTT. The J gene is TRBJ1-4, the V gene TRBV4-1; D is undetermined. Trimming removed 1 base at V and 0 bases at J, with 12 bases between. Germline CDR1 reads MGHRA; CDR2 reads YSYEKL. The CDR3 covers 17 residues.

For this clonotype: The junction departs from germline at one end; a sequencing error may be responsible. The CDR3 coding sequence is TGTGCCAGCAGTTTAGCCCAGGGTCAAGAGACCCAGTACTTC. Translating it yields CASSLAQGQETQYF. This chain joins TRBV13 and TRBJ2-5; weak D call: TRBD1 (5 bases). The CDR3 length is 14 residues. Germline CDR1 PRHDT, CDR2 FYEKMQ (reference sequence).

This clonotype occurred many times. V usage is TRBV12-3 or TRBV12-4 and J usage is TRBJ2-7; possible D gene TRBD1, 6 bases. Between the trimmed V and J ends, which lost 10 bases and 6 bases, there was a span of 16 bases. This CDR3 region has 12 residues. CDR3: CATRGRVVEQYF. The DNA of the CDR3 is TGTGCCACCAGGGGCAGGGTAGTCGAGCAGTACTTC.

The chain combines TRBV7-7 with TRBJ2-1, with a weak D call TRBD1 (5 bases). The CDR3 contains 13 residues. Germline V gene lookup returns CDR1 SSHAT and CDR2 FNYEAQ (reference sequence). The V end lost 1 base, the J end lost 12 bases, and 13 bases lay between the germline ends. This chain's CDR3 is CASSLGGQVAQFF. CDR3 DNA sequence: TGTGCCAGCAGCTTAGGGGGCCAGGTCGCGCAGTTCTTC.

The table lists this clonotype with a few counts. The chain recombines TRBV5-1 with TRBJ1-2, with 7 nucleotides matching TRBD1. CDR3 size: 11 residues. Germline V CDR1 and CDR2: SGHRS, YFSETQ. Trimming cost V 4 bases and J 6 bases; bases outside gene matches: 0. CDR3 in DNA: TGCGCCAGCAGCCAGGGGGATGGCTACACCTTC. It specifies CASSQGDGYTF.

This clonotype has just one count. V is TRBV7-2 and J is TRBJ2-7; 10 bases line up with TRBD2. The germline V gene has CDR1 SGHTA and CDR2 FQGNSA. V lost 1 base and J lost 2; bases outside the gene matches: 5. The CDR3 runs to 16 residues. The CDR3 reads CASSLGVSGRAYEQYF. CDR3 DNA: TGTGCCAGCAGCTTAGGGGTCAGCGGGAGGGCCTACGAGCAGTACTTC. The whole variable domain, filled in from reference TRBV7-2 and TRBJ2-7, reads GAGVSQSPSNKVTEKGKDVELRCDPISGHTALYWYRQSLGQGLEFLIYFQGNSAPDKSGLPSDRFSAERTGGSVSTLTIQRTQQEDSAVYLCASSLGVSGRAYEQYFGPGTRLTVT.

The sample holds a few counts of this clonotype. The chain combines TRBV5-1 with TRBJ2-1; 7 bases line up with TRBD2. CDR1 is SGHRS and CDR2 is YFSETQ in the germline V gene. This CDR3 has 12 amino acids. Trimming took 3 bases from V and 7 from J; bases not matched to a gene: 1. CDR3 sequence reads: CASSWGGNEQFF. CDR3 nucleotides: TGCGCCAGCAGCTGGGGAGGGAATGAGCAGTTCTTC.

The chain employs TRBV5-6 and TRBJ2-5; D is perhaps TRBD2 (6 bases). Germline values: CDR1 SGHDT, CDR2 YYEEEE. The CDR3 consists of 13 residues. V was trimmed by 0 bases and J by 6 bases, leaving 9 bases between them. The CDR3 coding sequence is TGTGCCAGCAGCTTGGTTGGGAGGAAGACCCAGTACTTC. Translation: CASSLVGRKTQYF.

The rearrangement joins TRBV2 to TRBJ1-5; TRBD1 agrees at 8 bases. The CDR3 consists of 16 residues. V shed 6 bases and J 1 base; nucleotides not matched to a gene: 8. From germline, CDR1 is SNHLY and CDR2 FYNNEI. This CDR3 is CASRPRTGLSNQPQHF. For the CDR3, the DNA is TGTGCCAGCAGACCCCGGACAGGGCTAAGCAATCAGCCCCAGCATTTT.

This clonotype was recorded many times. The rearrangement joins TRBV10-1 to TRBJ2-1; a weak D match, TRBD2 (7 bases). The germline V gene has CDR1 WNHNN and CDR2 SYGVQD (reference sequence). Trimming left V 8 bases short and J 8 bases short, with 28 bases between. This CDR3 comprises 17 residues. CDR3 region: CASGDRGQREKNHEQFF. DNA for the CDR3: TGCGCCAGCGGGGATCGAGGACAGCGGGAAAAGAACCATGAGCAGTTCTTC.

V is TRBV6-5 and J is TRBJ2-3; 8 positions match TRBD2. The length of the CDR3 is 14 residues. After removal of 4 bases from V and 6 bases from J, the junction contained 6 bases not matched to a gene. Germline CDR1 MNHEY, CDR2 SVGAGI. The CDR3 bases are TGTGCCAGCAGTTGGGTAGCGGGGACCGATACGCAGTATTTT. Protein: CASSWVAGTDTQYF.

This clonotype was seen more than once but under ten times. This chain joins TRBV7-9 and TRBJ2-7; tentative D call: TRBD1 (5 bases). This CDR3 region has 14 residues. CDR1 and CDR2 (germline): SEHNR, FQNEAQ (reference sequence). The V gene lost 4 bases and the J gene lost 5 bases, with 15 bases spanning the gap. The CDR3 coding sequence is TGTGCCAGCAGCTCTTCAGGGTTCCGGGACGAGCAGTACTTC. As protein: CASSSSGFRDEQYF.

Here the CDR3 reads CASSRDSGGSGELFF. The DNA for the CDR3 is TGTGCCAGCAGCCGAGACTCGGGAGGGTCCGGGGAGCTGTTTTTT. The J gene is TRBJ2-2, the V gene TRBV11-2; 8 nucleotides agree with TRBD2. V lost 5 bases to trimming and J lost 6 bases; unmatched junction nucleotides: 8. The CDR3 runs to 15 residues. Germline V CDR1 and CDR2: SGHAT, FQNNGV.

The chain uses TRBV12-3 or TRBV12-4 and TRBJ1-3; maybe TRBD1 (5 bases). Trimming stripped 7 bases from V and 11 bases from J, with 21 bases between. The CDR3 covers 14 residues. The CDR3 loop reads CASTKPQRQSPIYF. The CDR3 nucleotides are TGTGCCAGCACCAAACCGCAAAGACAGAGTCCCATATATTTT.

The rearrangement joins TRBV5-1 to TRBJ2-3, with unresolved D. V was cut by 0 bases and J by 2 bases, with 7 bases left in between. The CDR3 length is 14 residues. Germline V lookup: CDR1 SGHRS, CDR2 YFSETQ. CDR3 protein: CASSLVVTTDTQYF. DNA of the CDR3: TGCGCCAGCAGCTTGGTGGTGACCACAGATACGCAGTATTTT.